The clone carrying this T cell receptor (beta chain) has just one count. The authors' processing: Estimation of nucleated cell counts was performed using reference gene primer amplification. Clones were sequenced by immunoSEQ multiplex PCR, and TCRdb holds only the in-frame ones, with some missing. Clone size and V and J calls were adopted from that table, with D and trimming inferred from the DNA. The sample shows fewer than 200,000 clones, around 90% of them seen only once. The CDR3 spans 17 residues. The germline V gene encodes CDR1 ENHRY and CDR2 SYGVKD. V trimming: 3 bases; J trimming: 9 bases; junction bases outside the gene matches: 11. These data come from a study of blood T cell repertoires in COVID-19. Among Cohort 3 donors, those recovered had two negative PCRs, clearance, or symptom resolution.

J is TRBJ2-3 and V is TRBV10-3; 14 bases are shared with TRBD2. The source is a woman aged 18-29 years who had recovered from COVID-19. Source material: PBMCs or T cells enriched from blood (not recorded which). The CDR3: CAISDTTSGGAGGTQYF. Written as DNA, the CDR3 is TGTGCCATCAGTGACACGACTAGCGGGGGGGCCGGAGGGACGCAGTATTTT.